A selection of T cell receptor beta chains follows, all from one sample in a study of Ad26.COV2.S vaccination and SARS-CoV-2 variants. Generated by immunoSEQ multiplex PCR, the TCRdb table keeps only in-frame clones and is missing some. The sample gives about 350,000 clones, about 85% of which show up once; 3% to 4% is in the top ten. Sequenced here: peripheral blood, sampled in a trial of Ad26.COV2.S vaccine versus placebo. The origin of the receptors is a person between 18 and 60 years old who received the Ad26.COV2.S COVID-19 vaccine or a placebo. Both conserved end residues are trimmed from each CDR3. Each record gives: J gene, clone size, V gene, CDR3 protein. Part of the rows lack a size; the others show once, few, many or a class for expanded clones.

j_gene: TRBJ2-5; abundance: -; v_gene: TRBV7-2; CDR3aa: ASSLASGLAAPTQY
j_gene: TRBJ1-2; abundance: -; v_gene: TRBV3-1/TRBV3-2; CDR3aa: ASSPGRLADYGYT
j_gene: TRBJ2-7; abundance: -; v_gene: TRBV5-4; CDR3aa: ASSDAGREQY
j_gene: TRBJ2-5; abundance: -; v_gene: TRBV18; CDR3aa: ASSPRTGAGLQTQY
j_gene: TRBJ2-7; abundance: few; v_gene: TRBV5-1; CDR3aa: ASSLDVGISYEQY
j_gene: TRBJ1-4; abundance: -; v_gene: TRBV6-5; CDR3aa: ASRQGGGEKLF
j_gene: TRBJ1-2; abundance: -; v_gene: TRBV2; CDR3aa: ASRAGTGAAYGYT
j_gene: TRBJ1-1; abundance: -; v_gene: TRBV7-9; CDR3aa: ASSSQGTEAF
j_gene: TRBJ2-7; abundance: -; v_gene: TRBV30; CDR3aa: AWSPPAGYPSTEQY
j_gene: TRBJ2-1; abundance: -; v_gene: TRBV5-6; CDR3aa: ASSLRGSGNEQF
j_gene: TRBJ1-1; abundance: -; v_gene: TRBV10-2; CDR3aa: ASSESREVTEAF
j_gene: TRBJ1-5; abundance: -; v_gene: TRBV6-2/TRBV6-3; CDR3aa: ASSSQTASNQPQH
j_gene: TRBJ2-5; abundance: -; v_gene: TRBV30; CDR3aa: AWSLASGRSETQY
j_gene: TRBJ1-6; abundance: -; v_gene: TRBV5-1; CDR3aa: ASSLGRDNSPLH
j_gene: TRBJ2-7; abundance: -; v_gene: TRBV30; CDR3aa: AWSAGLAHEQY
j_gene: TRBJ2-2; abundance: once; v_gene: TRBV14; CDR3aa: ASSQVHSGELF
j_gene: TRBJ2-7; abundance: -; v_gene: TRBV6-2/TRBV6-3; CDR3aa: ASSYSLRANYEQY
j_gene: TRBJ2-5; abundance: -; v_gene: TRBV4-3; CDR3aa: ASSQEGQRETQY
j_gene: TRBJ2-5; abundance: -; v_gene: TRBV4-1; CDR3aa: ASSQDRQRETQY
j_gene: TRBJ2-7; abundance: -; v_gene: TRBV27; CDR3aa: ASSFTWGRAYEQY
j_gene: TRBJ2-2; abundance: once; v_gene: TRBV13; CDR3aa: ATPRDFPPGELF
j_gene: TRBJ1-4; abundance: -; v_gene: TRBV9; CDR3aa: ASSQGQGAGATNEKLF
j_gene: TRBJ1-2; abundance: -; v_gene: TRBV28; CDR3aa: ASSLRGLDRDGYT
j_gene: TRBJ2-5; abundance: -; v_gene: TRBV19; CDR3aa: ASSIQGAETQY
j_gene: TRBJ1-2; abundance: -; v_gene: TRBV18; CDR3aa: ASSPETGYGYT
j_gene: TRBJ1-2; abundance: -; v_gene: TRBV30; CDR3aa: AWSVRAGDGYT
j_gene: TRBJ2-7; abundance: -; v_gene: TRBV10-3; CDR3aa: ANQGSGGEQY